This T cell receptor beta chain was captured by sequencing in a study of shared clonotypes between healthy human individuals. The study's findings and limits: Owing to a small donor count, the genetic and exposure-history diversity represented was limited. Clonotype sharing among the donors was expected to vary with sequencing depth.

Only Caucasian adults living in Nashville, Tennessee served as donors. Remarks on this clone: Its antigen is not identified.

For every subset, genomic DNA was evenly distributed across several immunoSEQ plates. Repertoires were generated with immunoSEQ multiplex PCR, while TCRdb's copy carries only in-frame clones and drops some. The repertoire includes about half a million clones, approximately 79% of them detected once, and 10% to 15% sits in the top ten. This CDR3 is built from 16 residues. Trimming took 4 bases from V and 4 from J; bases not matched to a gene: 5. Sequencing used PBMCs. This TCR came from a middle-aged woman in good health. Some clones in this sample may be carry-over from other donors' samples. The chain couples TRBV5-3 to TRBJ2-1; 13 bases are a match to TRBD2. TRBV5-3 is recorded as an ORF, its role being uncertain. CDR3 DNA sequence: TGTGCCAGAAGCGCACCGGGACTAGCGGGATACAATGAGCAGTTCTTC. Protein sequence: CARSAPGLAGYNEQFF.